This TCR beta chain derives from a study of blood T cell repertoires in COVID-19 (dated by TCRdb to 2020 to 2021). Describing the broader study: Samples covering the acute and convalescent phases of COVID-19 were provided by collaborators in the United States, Italy and Spain. The prospective study material was composed of cDNA or gDNA derived from T cells, B-cell-depleted T cells, or PBMCs. Subjects who had been exposed to COVID-19, were actively infected with it, or had recovered from it provided the deeply sampled blood TCRbeta repertoires that made up the dataset. A freely available public database, intended as a resource for researchers studying the immune response to SARS-CoV-2, is where the repertoires were released. Samples came from the ongoing ImmuneRACE study (first 160 participants) plus 1,254 subjects from 6 global collaborators. Sample metadata almost always included a de-identified subject ID, COVID-19 status, age in years and sex. Where available, HLA class I and class II types were taken from metadata supplied by the sample provider and were not determined by assay-based typing. What the authors observed across the whole study: How much clinical and demographic metadata was included differed by source and by participant, and the metadata was provided uncurated.

A distance of 15 bases separates the germline ends of V and J, which lose 5 bases and 2 bases respectively. Counted from cysteine to phenylalanine, this CDR3 has 15 amino acids. The sequence is cut down to CDR3 DNA, 45 bases in frame from base 1. CDR1 and CDR2, per the germline V gene, are SGHTA and FQGTGA. At one collaborating source in Seattle, patients were enrolled during active infection and were followed longitudinally through the course of disease. Whole blood was collected in K2EDTA tubes by collaborating institutions according to the institutions' own protocols. Collaborator samples were shipped for TCRbeta analysis as frozen whole blood, isolated PBMCs, or DNA extracted from either sample type. TCRbeta CDR3 regions were amplified from genomic DNA by means of the immunoSEQ Assay, a bias-controlled multiplex PCR. On the authors' methods: Nucleated cell counts per sample were estimated from amplification of reference gene primers within the assay. To quantify the absolute abundance of each unique TCRbeta CDR3 rearrangement, sequence reads were collapsed and filtered. For each sample, productive Simpson clonality was calculated by taking the square root of Simpson's diversity index across productive rearrangements. The table comes from immuneACCESS by way of TCRdb, which keeps in-frame sequences with V and J called. Part of the clones is missing from these tables; in studies checked, under half for an unresolved V gene and the rest for unknown reasons. V and J calls and clone size are those listed in that table; D and trimming were worked out from the DNA. The sample has around 220,000 clones on record, roughly 80% of them singletons. The ten top clones hold 8% to 10% of the sample.

Notes on this clone: Its antigen is currently not known. Base qualities are not provided; no much larger clone lies one nucleotide away.

Sequencing was carried out using peripheral blood. The clonotype comes from a woman of 80 years or more with COVID-19, enrolled during active disease. The rearranged chain carries TRBV7-3 and TRBJ2-5; the D segment could be TRBD2, given 5 matching bases. The CDR3: CASSPTPGSQETQYF. The DNA sequence reads TGTGCCAGCAGCCCAACCCCGGGAAGTCAAGAGACCCAGTACTTC.